Below, one T cell receptor beta chain is given with its context. Its antigen is as yet unknown. CD3+CD4+ and CD3+CD8+ cells were FACS-sorted from thawed unstimulated PBMCs. Only in-frame clones appear in the TCRdb table, and some are missing; sequencing was by immunoSEQ multiplex PCR. The repertoire holds some 80,000 clones, with 84% as singletons. The data originate from a study of T cell clones after liver transplantation. On the study more broadly: Post-transplant blood was tracked for graft-donor-reactive T cell clones identified in a pre-transplant mixed lymphocyte reaction. Study-wide findings and caveats: Donor-reactive sequences fell more than third party-reactive ones, suggesting partial deletion.

This TCR was recovered from a human patient who received a liver transplant. T cells may partly derive from the graft donor. Source: CD4+ T cells from blood, taken roughly 50 months after liver transplant.

CDR3 sequence reads: CASSSGPNEQFF. DNA of the CDR3: TGCGCCAGCAGCTCCGGGCCCAATGAGCAGTTCTTC. The V and J genes are TRBV5-1 and TRBJ2-1; no firm D call. This CDR3 is 12 amino acids long. Germline V gene lookup returns CDR1 SGHRS and CDR2 YFSETQ. V lost 3 bases and J 6 bases, leaving 7 bases between the germline ends.